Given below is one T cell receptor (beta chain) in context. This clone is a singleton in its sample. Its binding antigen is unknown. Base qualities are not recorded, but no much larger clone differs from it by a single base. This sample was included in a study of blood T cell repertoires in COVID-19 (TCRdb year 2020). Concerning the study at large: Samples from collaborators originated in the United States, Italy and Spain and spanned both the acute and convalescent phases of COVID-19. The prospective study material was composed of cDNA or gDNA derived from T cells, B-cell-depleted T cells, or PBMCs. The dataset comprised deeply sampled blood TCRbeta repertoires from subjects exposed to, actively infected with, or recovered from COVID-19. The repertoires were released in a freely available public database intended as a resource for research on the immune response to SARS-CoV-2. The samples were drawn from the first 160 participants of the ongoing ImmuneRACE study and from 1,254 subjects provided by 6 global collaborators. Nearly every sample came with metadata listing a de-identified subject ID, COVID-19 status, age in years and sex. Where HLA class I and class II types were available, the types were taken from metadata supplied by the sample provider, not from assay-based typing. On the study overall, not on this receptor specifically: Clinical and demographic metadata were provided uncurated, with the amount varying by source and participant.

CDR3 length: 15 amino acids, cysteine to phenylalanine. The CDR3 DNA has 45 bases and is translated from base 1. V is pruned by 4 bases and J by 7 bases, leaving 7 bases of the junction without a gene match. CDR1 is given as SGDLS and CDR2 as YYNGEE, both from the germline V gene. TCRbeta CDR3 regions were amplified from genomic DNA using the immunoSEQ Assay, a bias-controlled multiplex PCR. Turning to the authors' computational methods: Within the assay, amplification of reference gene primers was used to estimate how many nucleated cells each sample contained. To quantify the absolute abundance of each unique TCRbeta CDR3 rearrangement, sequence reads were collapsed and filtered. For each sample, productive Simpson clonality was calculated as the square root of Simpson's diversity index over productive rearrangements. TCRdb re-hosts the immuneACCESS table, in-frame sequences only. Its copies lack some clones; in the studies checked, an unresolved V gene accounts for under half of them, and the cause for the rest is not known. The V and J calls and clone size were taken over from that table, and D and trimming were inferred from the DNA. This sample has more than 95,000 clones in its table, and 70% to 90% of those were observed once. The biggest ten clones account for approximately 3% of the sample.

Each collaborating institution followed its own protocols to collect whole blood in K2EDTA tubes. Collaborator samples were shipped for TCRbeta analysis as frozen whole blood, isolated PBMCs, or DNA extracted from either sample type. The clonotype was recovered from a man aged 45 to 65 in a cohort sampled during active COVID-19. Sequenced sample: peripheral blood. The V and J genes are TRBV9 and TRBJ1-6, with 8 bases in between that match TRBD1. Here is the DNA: TGTGCCAGCAGCTCCCGGGACAGGCTCAATTCACCCCTCCACTTT. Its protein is CASSSRDRLNSPLHF.